The entry below gives a single T cell receptor beta chain sequence along with its context. Antigen unknown. The sample belongs to a study of CD8 T cells in ankylosing spondylitis. General study results and limits: Characteristic of ankylosing spondylitis blood, it appeared, was a TCR beta motif comprising several highly homologous variants.

A single record per CDR3 protein comes from TCRdb applying MiXCR to the 5' RACE reads. The sample includes over 30,000 distinct CDR3 sequences, 15% to 20% of them seen just once. The sequenced sample consisted of blood. The sequence derives from a male donor with ankylosing spondylitis or in good health (not recorded which).

The CDR3 sequence is CSVEVGTGTTGELFF. CDR3 sequence (DNA): TGCAGCGTTGAAGTGGGGACAGGGACCACCGGGGAGCTGTTTTTT. The rearrangement links TRBV29-1 to TRBJ2-2; 9 bases fit TRBD1. Trimming at V came to 1 base and at J to 4 bases, leaving 4 bases not matched to a gene. This CDR3 is built from 15 residues. The germline V gene encodes CDR1 SQVTM and CDR2 ANQGSEA.